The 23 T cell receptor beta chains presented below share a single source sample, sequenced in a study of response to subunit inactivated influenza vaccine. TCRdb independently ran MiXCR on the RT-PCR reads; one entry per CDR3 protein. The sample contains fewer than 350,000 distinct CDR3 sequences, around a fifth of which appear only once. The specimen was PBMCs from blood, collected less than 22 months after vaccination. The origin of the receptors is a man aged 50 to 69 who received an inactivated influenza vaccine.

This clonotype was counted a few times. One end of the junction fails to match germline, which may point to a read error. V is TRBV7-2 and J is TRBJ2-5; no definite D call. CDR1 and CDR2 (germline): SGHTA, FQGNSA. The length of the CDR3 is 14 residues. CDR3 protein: CASSLAGNQATQYF. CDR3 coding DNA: TGTGCCAGCAGCTTAGCGGGAAACCAAGCGACCCAGTACTTC. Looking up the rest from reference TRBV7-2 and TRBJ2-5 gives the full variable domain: GAGVSQSPSNKVTEKGKDVELRCDPISGHTALYWYRQSLGQGLEFLIYFQGNSAPDKSGLPSDRFSAERTGGSVSTLTIQRTQQEDSAVYLCASSLAGNQATQYFGPGTRLLVL.

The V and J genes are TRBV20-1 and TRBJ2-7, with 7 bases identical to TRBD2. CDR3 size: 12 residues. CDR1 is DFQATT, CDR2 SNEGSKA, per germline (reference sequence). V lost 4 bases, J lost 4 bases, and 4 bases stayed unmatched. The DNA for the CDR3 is TGCAGTGCTACCTCCGGGAGGTACGAGCAGTACTTC. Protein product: CSATSGRYEQYF.

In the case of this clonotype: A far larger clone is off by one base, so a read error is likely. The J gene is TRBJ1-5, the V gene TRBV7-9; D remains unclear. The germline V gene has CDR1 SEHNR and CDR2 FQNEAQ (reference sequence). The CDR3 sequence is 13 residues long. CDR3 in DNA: TGTGCCAGCAGCTTAGCGGGCAATCAGTCCCAGCATTTT. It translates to CASSLAGNQSQHF.

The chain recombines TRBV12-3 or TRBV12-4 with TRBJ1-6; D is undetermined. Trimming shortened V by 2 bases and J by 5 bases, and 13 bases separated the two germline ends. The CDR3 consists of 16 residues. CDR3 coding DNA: TGTGCCAGCAGTTTATATTTGGGCAGCGATAATTCACCCCTCCACTTT. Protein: CASSLYLGSDNSPLHF.

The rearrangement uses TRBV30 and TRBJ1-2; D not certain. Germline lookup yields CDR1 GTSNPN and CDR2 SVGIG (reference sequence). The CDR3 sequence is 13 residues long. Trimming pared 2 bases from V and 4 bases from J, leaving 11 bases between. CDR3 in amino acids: CAWSPTHGYGYTF. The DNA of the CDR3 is TGTGCCTGGAGTCCTACCCATGGCTATGGCTACACCTTC.

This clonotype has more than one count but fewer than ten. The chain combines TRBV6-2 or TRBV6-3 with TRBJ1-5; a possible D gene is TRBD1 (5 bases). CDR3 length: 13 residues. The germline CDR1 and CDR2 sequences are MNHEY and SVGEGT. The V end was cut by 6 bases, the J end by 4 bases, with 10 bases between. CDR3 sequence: CASRKQGNQPQHF. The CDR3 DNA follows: TGTGCCAGCAGAAAGCAGGGTAATCAGCCCCAGCATTTT.

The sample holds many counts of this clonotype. CDR3 coding DNA: TGTGCCATCAGACAGCGGGACTGGGCTTTCTTT. It encodes CAIRQRDWAFF. The chain carries TRBV10-3 and TRBJ1-1; D possibly corresponds to TRBD1 (5 bases). The CDR3 is 11 amino acids. Germline V gene sequence: CDR1 ENHRY, CDR2 SYGVKD. V was clipped by 6 bases and J by 11 bases, with 13 bases between them.

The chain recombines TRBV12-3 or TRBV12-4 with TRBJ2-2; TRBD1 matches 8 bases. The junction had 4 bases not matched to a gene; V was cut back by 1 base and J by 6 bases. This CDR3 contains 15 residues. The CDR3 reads CASSLGTGGSGELFF. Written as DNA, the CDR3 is TGTGCCAGCAGTTTAGGAACAGGGGGTTCCGGGGAGCTGTTTTTT.

The CDR3 sequence: CASSQARSSYNEQFF. DNA for the CDR3: TGCGCCAGCAGCCAAGCGCGGAGCTCCTACAATGAGCAGTTCTTC. The chain carries TRBV4-1 and TRBJ2-1; no firm D call. The CDR3 consists of 15 residues. Germline V gives CDR1 MGHRA, CDR2 YSYEKL. Between the trimmed V and J ends, which lost 1 base and 0 bases, there was a span of 7 bases.

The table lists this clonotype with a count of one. CDR3 coding DNA: TGTGCCAGCAGCCTGCCGTTAAAGCGGGAGGCCCTCGAGACCCAGTACTTC. Residues: CASSLPLKREALETQYF. J is TRBJ2-5 and V is TRBV28; 9 bases agree with TRBD2. J gave up 5 bases and V 6 bases, and 16 bases lay outside the gene matches. The CDR3 runs 17 residues. Looked up from germline, CDR1 is MDHEN and CDR2 is SYDVKM.

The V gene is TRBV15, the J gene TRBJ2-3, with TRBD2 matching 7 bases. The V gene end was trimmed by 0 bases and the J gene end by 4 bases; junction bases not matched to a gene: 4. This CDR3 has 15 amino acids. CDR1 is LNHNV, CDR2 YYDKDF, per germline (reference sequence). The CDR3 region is CATSRDQGGADTQYF. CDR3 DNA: TGTGCCACCAGCAGAGATCAGGGAGGGGCAGATACGCAGTATTTT.

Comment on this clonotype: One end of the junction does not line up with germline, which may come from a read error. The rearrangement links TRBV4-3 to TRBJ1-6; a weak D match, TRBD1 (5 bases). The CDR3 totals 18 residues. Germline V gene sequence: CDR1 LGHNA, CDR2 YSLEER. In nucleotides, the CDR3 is TGCGCCAGCAGCCAAGATCCCCCCAGGGACTCCTATAATTCAGCCCTCCACTTT. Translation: CASSQDPPRDSYNSALHF.

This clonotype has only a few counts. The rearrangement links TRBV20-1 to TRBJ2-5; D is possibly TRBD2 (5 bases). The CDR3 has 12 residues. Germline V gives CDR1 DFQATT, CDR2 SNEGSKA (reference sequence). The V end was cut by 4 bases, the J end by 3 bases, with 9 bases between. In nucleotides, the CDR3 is TGCAGTGCTATAGCGAAAGAAGAGACCCAGTACTTC. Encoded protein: CSAIAKEETQYF.

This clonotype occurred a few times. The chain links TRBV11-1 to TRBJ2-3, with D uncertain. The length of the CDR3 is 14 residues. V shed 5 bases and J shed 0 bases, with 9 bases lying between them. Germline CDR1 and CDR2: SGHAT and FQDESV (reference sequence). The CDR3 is CASSRPPSTDTQYF. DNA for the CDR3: TGTGCCAGCAGCCGACCCCCAAGCACAGATACGCAGTATTTT.

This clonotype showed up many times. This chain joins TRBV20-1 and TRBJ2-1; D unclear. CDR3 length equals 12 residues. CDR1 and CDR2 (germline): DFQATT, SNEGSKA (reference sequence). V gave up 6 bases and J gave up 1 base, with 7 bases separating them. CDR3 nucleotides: TGCAGTGCCCCCCCTTCCTACAATGAGCAGTTCTTC. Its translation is CSAPPSYNEQFF.

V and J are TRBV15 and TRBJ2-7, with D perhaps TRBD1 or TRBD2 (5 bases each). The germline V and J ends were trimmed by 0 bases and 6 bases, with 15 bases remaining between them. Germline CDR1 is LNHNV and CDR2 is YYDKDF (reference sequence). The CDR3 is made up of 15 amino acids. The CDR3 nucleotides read TGTGCCACCAGCAGAGACGGGACCAGTTCGGGCGAGCAGTACTTC. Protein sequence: CATSRDGTSSGEQYF.

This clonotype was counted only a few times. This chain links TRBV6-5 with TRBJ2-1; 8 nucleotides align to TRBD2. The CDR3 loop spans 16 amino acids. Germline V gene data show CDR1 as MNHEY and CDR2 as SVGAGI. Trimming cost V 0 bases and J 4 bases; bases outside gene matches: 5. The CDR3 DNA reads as TGTGCCAGCAGTTACTCGGCGGGAGGATTTTACAATGAGCAGTTCTTC. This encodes CASSYSAGGFYNEQFF.

The CDR3 spells CASSRKGVLFSYNEQFF. CDR3 DNA sequence: TGTGCCAGCAGCCGGAAAGGGGTTCTATTTTCCTACAATGAGCAGTTCTTC. J is TRBJ2-1 and V is TRBV28, with a tentative D call TRBD1 (5 bases). In germline, CDR1 is MDHEN, CDR2 SYDVKM. There are 17 residues in the CDR3. Trimming shortened V by 6 bases and J by 1 base, and 19 bases separated the two germline ends.

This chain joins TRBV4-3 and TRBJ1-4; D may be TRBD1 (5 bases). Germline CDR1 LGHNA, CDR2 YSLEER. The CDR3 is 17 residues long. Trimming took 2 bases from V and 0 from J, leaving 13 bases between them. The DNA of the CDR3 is TGCGCCAGCAGCCAAAAACAGGCCATTGCAACTAATGAAAAACTGTTTTTT. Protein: CASSQKQAIATNEKLFF.

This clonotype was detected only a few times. The CDR3 region is CASSPGQRKETQYF. The DNA for the CDR3 is TGTGCCAGCAGCCCGGGACAGAGGAAAGAGACCCAGTACTTC. This chain connects TRBV7-2 to TRBJ2-5, with TRBD1 matching 7 bases. Per the germline V gene, CDR1 is SGHTA and CDR2 is FQGNSA. With 5 bases clipped from V and 3 bases from J, the junction kept 6 bases outside the gene matches. The CDR3 is 14 amino acids.

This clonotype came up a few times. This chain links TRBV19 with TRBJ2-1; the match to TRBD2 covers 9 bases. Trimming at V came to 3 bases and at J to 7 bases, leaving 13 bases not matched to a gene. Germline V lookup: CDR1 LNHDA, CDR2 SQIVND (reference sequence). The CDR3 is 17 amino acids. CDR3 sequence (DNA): TGTGCCAGTAGTATCCTCCTGGTTAGCGGGAGTATGAATGAGCAGTTCTTC. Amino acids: CASSILLVSGSMNEQFF. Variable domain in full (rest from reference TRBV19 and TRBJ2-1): DGGITQSPKYLFRKEGQNVTLSCEQNLNHDAMYWYRQDPGQGLRLIYYSQIVNDFQKGDIAEGYSVSREKKESFPLTVTSAQKNPTAFYLCASSILLVSGSMNEQFFGPGTRLTVL.

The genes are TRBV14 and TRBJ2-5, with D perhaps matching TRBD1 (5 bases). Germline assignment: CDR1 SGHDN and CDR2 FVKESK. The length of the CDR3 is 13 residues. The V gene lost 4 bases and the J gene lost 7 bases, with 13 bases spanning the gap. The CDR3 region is CASSRGSLGTQYF. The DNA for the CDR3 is TGTGCCAGCAGCCGGGGCTCTCTGGGGACCCAGTACTTC.

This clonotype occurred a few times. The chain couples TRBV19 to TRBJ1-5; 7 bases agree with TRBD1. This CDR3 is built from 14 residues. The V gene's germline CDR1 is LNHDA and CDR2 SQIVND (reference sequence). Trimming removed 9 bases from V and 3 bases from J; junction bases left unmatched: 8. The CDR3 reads CASRLTGDNQPQHF. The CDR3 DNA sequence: TGTGCCAGCCGCCTCACAGGGGACAATCAGCCCCAGCATTTT.